One and the same sample provided the 18 T cell receptor beta chains below, sequenced in a study of cytomegalovirus exposure and HLA in healthy donors. A multiplex PCR was run with 60 Vbeta primers and 13 Jbeta primers. Using immunoSEQ multiplex PCR, the repertoire was profiled, and TCRdb retains in-frame clones only, with some absent. The sample lists around 230,000 clones; around 84% were seen once. Sequencing was carried out using PBMCs. The source is a girl aged 2-15 years in good health and CMV-seronegative.

This clone was counted only a few times. The V call is TRBV5-1, the J call TRBJ2-4, with TRBD2 identical over 11 bases. CDR1 is SGHRS, CDR2 YFSETQ, per germline. The CDR3 is 16 residues long. The V and J ends lost 3 bases and 2 bases, in that order; junction bases with no gene match: 4. CDR3 in DNA: TGCGCCAGCAGCTCCGGGACTAGCGGCACCAAAAACATTCAGTACTTC. Its translation is CASSSGTSGTKNIQYF.

The chain is built from TRBV2 and TRBJ2-2; TRBD2 might be the D (5 bases). V lost 0 bases to trimming and J lost 8 bases, with 10 bases between them. CDR3 length: 14 residues. Germline lookup yields CDR1 SNHLY and CDR2 FYNNEI. CDR3 amino acids: CASSEAGWTGELFF. CDR3 coding DNA: TGTGCCAGCAGTGAAGCGGGGTGGACTGGGGAGCTGTTTTTT.

The genes are TRBV11-2 and TRBJ2-2; D is uncertain. The CDR3 has 16 residues. Germline values: CDR1 SGHAT, CDR2 FQNNGV. V dropped 2 bases and J dropped 2 bases, with 12 bases sitting between them. The CDR3 nucleotides read TGTGCCAGCAGCTTACCCAGGTTTAGAAACACCGGGGAGCTGTTTTTT. Translation: CASSLPRFRNTGELFF.

To note about this clone: The junction departs from the called germline gene at one end, perhaps through a read error. The gene calls are TRBV6-1 and TRBJ2-7, with 8 bases aligning to TRBD1. The CDR3 sequence is 14 residues long. Germline V CDR1 and CDR2: MNHNS, SASEGT. The CDR3: CASSEDRGPYEQYF. The CDR3 region has the DNA TGTGCCAGCAGCGAAGACAGGGGACCCTACGAGCAGTACTTC.

The genes are TRBV4-2 and TRBJ2-3; 10 nucleotides agree with TRBD2. Germline loops: CDR1 LGHNA, CDR2 YNFKEQ. The CDR3 sequence is 17 residues long. J gave up 3 bases and V 5 bases, and 11 bases lay outside the gene matches. CDR3 protein: CASSFPKAGGQTDTQYF. Written as DNA, the CDR3 is TGTGCCAGCAGCTTCCCTAAAGCGGGGGGGCAAACAGATACGCAGTATTTT.

This chain uses TRBV30 with TRBJ1-4, with 7 bases lining up with TRBD1. CDR3 length: 15 amino acids. Germline V lookup: CDR1 GTSNPN, CDR2 SVGIG (reference sequence). V gave up 5 bases and J gave up 4 bases; unmatched junction bases: 10. The CDR3 DNA reads TGTGCCTGGGGTCGTACCGGGACAGTTAATGAAAAACTGTTTTTT. This translates into CAWGRTGTVNEKLFF.

The rearrangement uses TRBV28 and TRBJ2-1; 14 bases align to TRBD2. Germline V gene lookup returns CDR1 MDHEN and CDR2 SYDVKM. Trimming cost V 6 bases and J 9 bases; bases outside gene matches: 4. The CDR3 is 14 residues long. The CDR3 nucleotides are TGTGCCAGCAGACAGGGACTAGCGGGAGTTGAGCAGTTCTTC. Translation: CASRQGLAGVEQFF.

In its sample, this clone was seen once. This rearrangement joins TRBV6-5 to TRBJ1-1, with unresolved D. V gave up 5 bases and J gave up 5 bases, with 18 bases separating them. CDR3 size: 15 residues. The germline CDR1 and CDR2 sequences are MNHEY and SVGAGI. The CDR3 coding sequence is TGTGCCAGCAGTACCCCAGGCTTTTGGGAGACTGAAGCTTTCTTT. Its translation: CASSTPGFWETEAFF.

The chain is built from TRBV13 and TRBJ2-1; 8 nucleotides line up with TRBD1. CDR3 length: 15 residues. In germline, CDR1 is PRHDT, CDR2 FYEKMQ (reference sequence). Unmatched junction bases numbered 9, after V lost 2 bases and J lost 9 bases. The CDR3 region has the DNA TGTGCCAGCAGCTTATCCCGCAGGGGGCAGGGTGAGCAGTTCTTC. Encoded protein: CASSLSRRGQGEQFF.

This clone appeared a few times. The chain couples TRBV5-3 to TRBJ2-7; no definite D call. TRBV5-3 is recorded as an ORF, its role being uncertain. This CDR3 has 11 amino acids. Between the trimmed V and J ends, which lost 4 bases and 3 bases, there was a span of 5 bases. The CDR3 protein is CARSPNYEQYF. CDR3 DNA: TGTGCCAGAAGCCCAAACTACGAGCAGTACTTC.

V is TRBV5-4 and J is TRBJ2-1; 10 positions match TRBD2. The CDR3 runs to 16 residues. The V segment lost 1 base and the J segment 10 bases; nucleotides outside the gene matches: 11. The germline V gene encodes CDR1 SGHNT and CDR2 YYREEE (reference sequence). This CDR3 reads CASSLRPSGSSGEQFF. The CDR3 bases are TGTGCCAGCAGCTTGAGGCCTAGCGGGAGTTCGGGGGAGCAGTTCTTC.

This chain connects TRBV9 to TRBJ2-1; unclear D gene. This CDR3 has 13 residues. The germline V gene encodes CDR1 SGDLS and CDR2 YYNGEE. V was trimmed by 3 bases and J by 2 bases, leaving 6 bases between them. CDR3 bases: TGTGCCAGCAGCGAAACAGCCTACAATGAGCAGTTCTTC. This codes for CASSETAYNEQFF.

The V and J genes are TRBV6-6 and TRBJ2-5, with D hard to call. V lost 6 bases and J lost 5, with 19 bases in between. CDR1 and CDR2 from the germline V gene are MNHNY and SVGAGI (reference sequence). The CDR3 runs to 15 residues. The CDR3: CASRNRRVSEETQYF. Here the CDR3 DNA reads TGTGCCAGCAGGAACCGCCGGGTCAGCGAGGAGACCCAGTACTTC.

This chain uses TRBV5-6 with TRBJ1-5, with D unresolved. Germline V gives CDR1 SGHDT, CDR2 YYEEEE. CDR3 length equals 13 residues. The V end was cut by 0 bases, the J end by 7 bases, with 8 bases between. In DNA, the CDR3 is TGTGCCAGCAGCTTGGCAACGGGACAGCCCCAGCATTTT. Residues: CASSLATGQPQHF. Filled out from reference TRBV5-6 and TRBJ1-5, the complete variable domain reads DAGVTQSPTHLIKTRGQQVTLRCSPKSGHDTVSWYQQALGQGPQFIFQYYEEEERQRGNFPDRFSGHQFPNYSSELNVNALLLGDSALYLCASSLATGQPQHFGDGTRLSIL.

This clone was seen once. The rearrangement joins TRBV19 to TRBJ2-1; TRBD2 agrees at 12 bases. This CDR3 comprises 17 residues. The V segment lost 7 bases and the J segment 0 bases; nucleotides outside the gene matches: 7. Looked up from germline, CDR1 is LNHDA and CDR2 is SQIVND (reference sequence). The CDR3 nucleotides are TGTGCCAGTACCCCTAGCGGGAGGGCTCCCTCCTACAATGAGCAGTTCTTC. Translating it yields CASTPSGRAPSYNEQFF.

This clone was observed a single time. The chain has TRBV7-2 and TRBJ1-5; 8 nucleotides match TRBD1. The CDR3 runs 14 residues. Germline CDR1 and CDR2: SGHTA and FQGNSA. With V trimmed by 5 bases and J by 4 bases, 4 bases remained unmatched. The CDR3 region is CASSVRQGNQPQHF. The CDR3 DNA reads as TGTGCCAGCAGCGTTCGACAGGGGAATCAGCCCCAGCATTTT. The entire variable domain, with the rest obtained from reference TRBV7-2 and TRBJ1-5, is as follows: GAGVSQSPSNKVTEKGKDVELRCDPISGHTALYWYRQSLGQGLEFLIYFQGNSAPDKSGLPSDRFSAERTGGSVSTLTIQRTQQEDSAVYLCASSVRQGNQPQHFGDGTRLSIL.

This clone was seen a few times. The rearrangement uses TRBV29-1 and TRBJ2-1, with unresolved D. V shed 0 bases and J shed 2 bases, with 14 bases lying between them. Per germline, CDR1 SQVTM and CDR2 ANQGSEA. The CDR3 has 16 amino acids. Written as DNA, the CDR3 is TGCAGCGTTGAAGAGGTAGCCGTTCCTGCCTACAATGAGCAGTTCTTC. Its protein product is CSVEEVAVPAYNEQFF.

V and J are TRBV10-3 and TRBJ1-2; D is possibly TRBD1 (5 bases). The CDR3 consists of 15 residues. V lost 5 bases and J lost 8, with 21 bases in between. The germline V gene has CDR1 ENHRY and CDR2 SYGVKD. The CDR3 loop is CAISPSLLQGSGYTF. The CDR3 DNA follows: TGTGCCATCAGTCCCTCCTTACTCCAGGGATCGGGCTACACCTTC.